This T cell receptor beta chain is from a study of CD8+CD57+ T cells in acquired aplastic anemia. As for the study in general: The average for DNA from sorted CD4+ and CD8+ cells was 3 to 3.5 ug. Notes on the study in general: Patients had roughly 29 CD8+ CDR3 sequences in common with controls (the shared set). Simpson's diversity of CD8+ cells was not significantly different in patients compared with controls.

On this clonotype: Its antigen is as yet unknown.

Profiling that covered TCR beta VDJ and CDR3 relied on genomic DNA as its template. TCRdb analysed the reads with MiXCR anew, one entry per CDR3 protein. The data hold a few hundred thousand distinct CDR3 sequences, with approximately 55% observed a single time. CDR3 size: 18 residues. With 3 bases removed from V and 0 bases from J, the gap between germline ends came to 22 bases. Germline assignment: CDR1 DFQATT and CDR2 SNEGSKA (reference sequence). Sequencing was carried out using sorted CD4+, CD8+, or CD8+CD57+ T cells (not recorded which) from PBMCs. The gene calls are TRBV20-1 and TRBJ2-3; weak D call: TRBD2 (6 bases). The receptor was isolated from a human donor with severe aplastic anemia or a healthy control (not recorded which). CDR3 protein: CSASPWAGLRSSTDTQYF. The DNA for the CDR3 is TGCAGTGCTAGCCCATGGGCGGGGCTTCGTTCTAGCACAGATACGCAGTATTTT.